A single sample is the source of the 27 T cell receptor beta chains below, sequenced in a study of vaccination and CD4 T cells after COVID-19. For these TCRs, the target antigens are not known. CD4+ T cells that had been cultured provided DNA sequenced with the Oncomine TCR Beta short-read assay. MiXCR, applied by TCRdb to the PCR reads, yields one record per CDR3 protein. Of around 14,000 distinct CDR3 sequences listed, just under 30% are singletons. Treatment described: approximately nine-day PBMC culture with coronavirus spike peptide pools or control peptides (ViraFEST assay). The specimen was CD4+ T cells from blood, cultured in vitro, collected before SARS-CoV-2 vaccination. The source is a human donor who received a COVID-19 vaccine.

This clonotype was observed once. The chain uses TRBV7-9 and TRBJ2-7; D is possibly TRBD2 (5 bases). CDR1 and CDR2 from the germline V gene are SEHNR and FQNEAQ (reference sequence). The CDR3 has 15 amino acids. Deletions cut 2 bases from V and 0 bases from J, with 11 bases between. DNA of the CDR3: TGTGCCAGCAGCTTAAATCGGGGTAGCTCCTACGAGCAGTACTTC. It is translated as CASSLNRGSSYEQYF.

This clonotype was seen more than once but under ten times. This chain links TRBV10-3 with TRBJ2-1; 7 nucleotides align to TRBD2. This CDR3 comprises 12 residues. The V and J ends lost 2 bases and 9 bases, in that order; junction bases with no gene match: 1. Germline V lookup: CDR1 ENHRY, CDR2 SYGVKD. CDR3 protein: CAISEVAGEQFF. The DNA of the CDR3 is TGTGCCATCAGTGAGGTAGCGGGTGAGCAGTTCTTC.

This chain connects TRBV4-1 to TRBJ1-1, with a possible D match to TRBD1 (6 bases). Trimming shortened V by 8 bases and J by 0 bases, and 10 bases separated the two germline ends. The length of the CDR3 is 13 residues. Germline V gives CDR1 MGHRA, CDR2 YSYEKL. The CDR3, as DNA: TGCGCCAGCCGGGACATCCTGAACACTGAAGCTTTCTTT. Protein: CASRDILNTEAFF.

In this sample, this clonotype turned up a few times. V is TRBV12-5 and J is TRBJ1-5; no reliable D call. V was trimmed by 0 bases and J by 0 bases, leaving 9 bases between them. Germline CDR1 and CDR2: LGHNT and FRNRAP. The CDR3 runs 16 residues. CDR3 bases: TGTGCTAGTGGTTTGGTACTAGGTCATAGCAATCAGCCCCAGCATTTT. This encodes CASGLVLGHSNQPQHF.

There are a few counts of this clonotype. The CDR3 spells CATGGGGRTDTQYF. In nucleotides, the CDR3 is TGTGCCACCGGGGGCGGGGGGCGCACAGATACGCAGTATTTT. The rearrangement links TRBV24-1 to TRBJ2-3; 8 nucleotides line up with TRBD2. The CDR3 totals 14 residues. The germline V gene has CDR1 KGHDR and CDR2 SFDVKD. J was trimmed by 1 base and V by 9 bases; bases with no gene match: 5.

The sample holds a few counts of this clonotype. The chain couples TRBV5-4 to TRBJ2-7; TRBD1 agrees at 9 bases. CDR1 is SGHNT, CDR2 YYREEE, per germline (reference sequence). The CDR3 consists of 17 residues. V shed 4 bases, J shed 1 base, and the junction held 12 bases outside the gene matches. CDR3: CASSRPGTGSGSYEQYF. In DNA form, the CDR3 reads TGTGCCAGCAGCCGTCCCGGGACAGGGTCCGGGTCCTACGAGCAGTACTTC. Together with reference TRBV5-4 and TRBJ2-7, the CDR3 gives the full variable domain: ETGVTQSPTHLIKTRGQQVTLRCSSQSGHNTVSWYQQALGQGPQFIFQYYREEENGRGNFPPRFSGLQFPNYSSELNVNALELDDSALYLCASSRPGTGSGSYEQYFGPGTRLTVT.

CDR3 region: CASGGGGYTF. The DNA for the CDR3 is TGTGCCAGTGGGGGCGGTGGCTACACCTTC. V is TRBV19 and J is TRBJ1-2, with a tentative D call TRBD1 (6 bases). The CDR3 contains 10 residues. The ends were cut back, 8 bases at V and 7 bases at J, with 8 bases in the middle. The V gene's germline CDR1 is LNHDA and CDR2 SQIVND (reference sequence). Variable domain in full (rest from reference TRBV19 and TRBJ1-2): DGGITQSPKYLFRKEGQNVTLSCEQNLNHDAMYWYRQDPGQGLRLIYYSQIVNDFQKGDIAEGYSVSREKKESFPLTVTSAQKNPTAFYLCASGGGGYTFGSGTRLTVV.

This chain links TRBV7-8 with TRBJ2-5; D not resolved. The germline V and J ends were trimmed by 5 bases and 5 bases, with 9 bases remaining between them. This CDR3 has 12 residues. Germline values: CDR1 SGHVS, CDR2 FQNEAQ. CDR3 sequence: CASSGLGETQYF. DNA of the CDR3: TGTGCCAGCAGCGGGCTAGGGGAGACCCAGTACTTC.

This clonotype occurred a few times. DNA for the CDR3: TGTGCCAGCAGCCGGGACAGTCTGAACACTGAAGCTTTCTTT. Its protein is CASSRDSLNTEAFF. This sequence joins TRBV7-3 and TRBJ1-1; TRBD1 matches 7 bases. CDR1 is SGHTA and CDR2 is FQGTGA in the germline V gene. This CDR3 comprises 14 residues. Trimming at V came to 5 bases and at J to 0 bases, leaving 3 bases not matched to a gene.

The chain combines TRBV20-1 with TRBJ2-5; perhaps TRBD1 as D (5 bases). The CDR3 extends over 15 amino acids. Germline CDR1 DFQATT, CDR2 SNEGSKA (reference sequence). Trimming shortened V by 2 bases and J by 0 bases, and 13 bases separated the two germline ends. The CDR3 DNA reads as TGCAGTGCTAGAAAAGGGGCTAGAAACCAAGAGACCCAGTACTTC. It encodes CSARKGARNQETQYF.

As for this clonotype: An end of the junction does not agree with germline; a read error may underlie this. The chain carries TRBV20-1 and TRBJ2-2; either TRBD1 or TRBD2 may fit D (5 bases each). CDR1 DFQATT and CDR2 SNEGSKA come from the germline V gene (reference sequence). The CDR3 runs to 14 residues. CDR3 protein: CSASRGEGAGEQFF. The CDR3 nucleotides read TGCAGTGCTAGTAGAGGGGAAGGGGCCGGGGAGCAGTTTTTT.

The chain is built from TRBV29-1 and TRBJ1-1, with D perhaps matching TRBD1 (6 bases). Germline V CDR1 and CDR2: SQVTM, ANQGSEA. V was cut by 4 bases and J by 2 bases, with 11 bases left in between. The CDR3 covers 13 residues. The CDR3 sequence: CSVVDRKNTEAFF. CDR3 in DNA: TGCAGCGTTGTGGACAGAAAAAACACTGAAGCTTTCTTT.

This clonotype has more than one count but fewer than ten. The chain recombines TRBV10-3 with TRBJ2-3; TRBD1 or TRBD2 may be the D gene (5 bases each). V was shortened by 6 bases and J by 6 bases, with 10 bases between the two germline ends. Germline-derived CDR1 and CDR2 are ENHRY and SYGVKD. The CDR3 loop spans 12 amino acids. CDR3 nucleotide sequence: TGTGCCATCAGAGGGACGGGCGATACGCAGTATTTT. Protein: CAIRGTGDTQYF.

This clonotype was seen a handful of times. The V call is TRBV12-3 or TRBV12-4, the J call TRBJ2-2; no reliable D call. Trimming removed 4 bases from V and 0 bases from J, with 9 bases in between. The CDR3 is 15 residues long. Here the CDR3 DNA reads TGTGCCAGCAGTTGGAACTCCGCGAACACCGGGGAGCTGTTTTTT. Amino acids: CASSWNSANTGELFF.

The table lists this clonotype with a few counts. The chain has TRBV12-1 and TRBJ1-5. TRBV12-1 is tagged as a pseudogene. This CDR3 comprises 14 residues. Written as DNA, the CDR3 is TGTGCCAGCAGCTTTGCCTTTAGCAATCAGCCCCAGCATTTT. It is translated as CASSFAFSNQPQHF.

V and J are TRBV7-2 and TRBJ2-3; D uncertain. CDR1 SGHTA and CDR2 FQGNSA come from the germline V gene. CDR3 length: 14 residues. V gave up 5 bases and J gave up 0 bases, with 9 bases separating them. The CDR3 here is CASSDVDSTDTQYF. The CDR3 bases are TGTGCCAGCAGCGACGTTGACAGCACAGATACGCAGTATTTT.

The J gene is TRBJ2-3, the V gene TRBV20-1, with 8 bases that match TRBD2. The germline V gene has CDR1 DFQATT and CDR2 SNEGSKA (reference sequence). The CDR3 is 14 residues long. After removal of 5 bases from V and 0 bases from J, the junction contained 4 bases not matched to a gene. CDR3 region: CSAPGLASTDTQYF. The CDR3 nucleotides are TGCAGTGCTCCTGGACTAGCAAGCACAGATACGCAGTATTTT.

This clonotype turned up a few times. This rearrangement joins TRBV20-1 to TRBJ2-7, with a possible D match to TRBD1 (6 bases). With 0 bases removed from V and 11 bases from J, the gap between germline ends came to 17 bases. Germline-derived CDR1 and CDR2 are DFQATT and SNEGSKA (reference sequence). The CDR3 contains 13 residues. The CDR3 loop reads CSAREVLQGPKYF. The DNA of the CDR3 is TGCAGTGCTAGAGAGGTATTACAGGGCCCAAAGTACTTC.

The chain couples TRBV18 to TRBJ2-5; 9 bases fit TRBD2. The V gene end was trimmed by 2 bases and the J gene end by 3 bases; junction bases not matched to a gene: 1. Germline CDR1 KGHSH, CDR2 LQKENI. This CDR3 is built from 14 residues. The CDR3 spells CASSPLAGEETQYF. For the CDR3, the DNA is TGTGCCAGCTCACCATTAGCGGGGGAAGAGACCCAGTACTTC. The whole variable domain, remainder taken from reference TRBV18 and TRBJ2-5, is NAGVMQNPRHLVRRRGQEARLRCSPMKGHSHVYWYRQLPEEGLKFMVYLQKENIIDESGMPKERFSAEFPKEGPSILRIQQVVRGDSAAYFCASSPLAGEETQYFGPGTRLLVL.

V and J are TRBV12-5 and TRBJ1-2; the D is unclear. This CDR3 region has 16 residues. Trimming shortened V by 0 bases and J by 1 base, and 12 bases separated the two germline ends. CDR1 is LGHNT, CDR2 FRNRAP, per germline. CDR3 sequence: CASGLVLSPVNYGYTF. The DNA for the CDR3 is TGTGCTAGTGGTTTGGTACTGAGTCCGGTTAACTATGGCTACACCTTC. Full variable domain (missing parts from reference TRBV12-5 and TRBJ1-2): DARVTQTPRHKVTEMGQEVTMRCQPILGHNTVFWYRQTMMQGLELLAYFRNRAPLDDSGMPKDRFSAEMPDATLATLKIQPSEPRDSAVYFCASGLVLSPVNYGYTFGSGTRLTVV.

The chain couples TRBV6-5 to TRBJ1-2; 7 positions match TRBD1. V was pared by 0 bases and J by 3 bases, with 4 bases of the junction left unmatched. The CDR3 is 15 amino acids. Germline CDR1 is MNHEY and CDR2 is SVGAGI. CDR3 protein: CASSYSAGGDYGYTF. DNA for the CDR3: TGTGCCAGCAGTTACTCGGCAGGGGGGGACTATGGCTACACCTTC.

The rearrangement uses TRBV15 and TRBJ2-7; D remains ambiguous. The V end was cut by 11 bases, the J end by 3 bases, with 14 bases between. This CDR3 has 12 residues. Germline loops: CDR1 LNHNV, CDR2 YYDKDF (reference sequence). Here the CDR3 reads CAFTDNSYEQYF. The CDR3 region has the DNA TGTGCCTTTACCGACAACAGCTACGAGCAGTACTTC.

This clonotype was seen a handful of times. This chain links TRBV19 with TRBJ1-6; 7 bases fit TRBD1. The CDR3 loop spans 15 amino acids. After removal of 7 bases from V and 7 bases from J, the junction contained 10 bases not matched to a gene. Looked up from germline, CDR1 is LNHDA and CDR2 is SQIVND (reference sequence). CDR3 bases: TGTGCCAGTACCCCAGGGGGATTTATGAATTCACCCCTCCACTTT. This sequence encodes CASTPGGFMNSPLHF.

The chain is built from TRBV5-1 and TRBJ2-5; 15 nucleotides line up with TRBD2. V shed 4 bases and J 5 bases; nucleotides not matched to a gene: 15. Germline V gene data show CDR1 as SGHRS and CDR2 as YFSETQ. The length of the CDR3 is 19 residues. Here the CDR3 DNA reads TGCGCCAGCAGCCTGGGACTAGCGGGGGGCTTGGACGAACGGGAGACCCAGTACTTC. It translates to CASSLGLAGGLDERETQYF.

The chain carries TRBV20-1 and TRBJ1-1; 9 positions agree with TRBD1. Unmatched junction bases numbered 2, after V lost 2 bases and J lost 4 bases. The CDR3 is 13 amino acids. Germline V lookup: CDR1 DFQATT, CDR2 SNEGSKA (reference sequence). The CDR3 DNA is TGCAGTGCTAGATCGGACAGGGGCACTGAAGCTTTCTTT. Its protein is CSARSDRGTEAFF.

The chain couples TRBV11-3 to TRBJ1-2, with D unclear. CDR1 and CDR2 from the germline V gene are SGHNT and YENEEA. Between the trimmed V and J ends, which lost 4 bases and 0 bases, there was a span of 12 bases. The CDR3 has 15 residues. CDR3 protein: CASSSRNRANYGYTF. The CDR3, as DNA: TGTGCCAGCAGCTCCCGGAACCGCGCTAACTATGGCTACACCTTC.

The V call is TRBV24-1, the J call TRBJ1-1, with D tentatively TRBD1 (5 bases). Germline CDR1 is KGHDR and CDR2 is SFDVKD. The length of the CDR3 is 15 residues. V lost 3 bases and J lost 5, with 15 bases in between. CDR3 amino acids: CATSDAGPAGTEAFF. In DNA, the CDR3 is TGTGCCACCAGTGATGCGGGGCCCGCGGGAACTGAAGCTTTCTTT.